One sample yielded the 24 T cell receptor beta chains listed below, sequenced in a study of radiation and T cells in renal cell carcinoma. Here immunoSEQ multiplex PCR was the method, and the copy in TCRdb shows in-frame clones only, minus some. The data hold 19,000 or so clones, with roughly 60% observed a single time. As to treatment: treatment-naive control, cytoreductive nephrectomy. The sample in question was tumor tissue, obtained from a patient whose treatment was nephrectomy without radiotherapy. The receptors come from a man aged 50 or older with renal cell carcinoma.

The chain employs TRBV11-1 and TRBJ2-3; 9 bases are shared with TRBD1. Germline V gives CDR1 SGHAT, CDR2 FQDESV (reference sequence). The CDR3 sequence is 14 residues long. Trimming removed 3 bases from V and 3 bases from J; junction bases left unmatched: 1. The CDR3 is CASSFDRGTDTQYF. For the CDR3, the DNA is TGTGCCAGCAGCTTCGACAGGGGGACAGATACGCAGTATTTT. Based on the CDR3 plus reference TRBV11-1 and TRBJ2-3, the full variable domain is EAEVAQSPRYKITEKSQAVAFWCDPISGHATLYWYRQILGQGPELLVQFQDESVVDDSQLPKDRFSAERLKGVDSTLKIQPAELGDSAMYLCASSFDRGTDTQYFGPGTRLTVL.

The rearrangement uses TRBV6-6 and TRBJ2-7; TRBD1 agrees at 11 bases. With 7 bases clipped from V and 2 bases from J, the junction kept 10 bases outside the gene matches. Looked up from germline, CDR1 is MNHNY and CDR2 is SVGAGI (reference sequence). The CDR3 is 16 amino acids. The CDR3 DNA reads TGTGCCAGCACCCGGACAGGGGGCGGGGGGACCTACGAGCAGTACTTC. This translates into CASTRTGGGGTYEQYF.

This clone appeared a few times. The rearrangement links TRBV5-1 to TRBJ1-1; D is perhaps TRBD1 (5 bases). This CDR3 is built from 14 residues. V was trimmed by 1 base and J by 4 bases, leaving 11 bases between them. The germline V gene has CDR1 SGHRS and CDR2 YFSETQ. The CDR3 reads CASSLQGLGTEAFF. Here the CDR3 DNA reads TGCGCCAGCAGCTTGCAGGGACTCGGCACTGAAGCTTTCTTT.

The rearrangement uses TRBV13 and TRBJ1-5; no definite D call. The V end was cut by 4 bases, the J end by 3 bases, with 19 bases between. The length of the CDR3 is 17 residues. Looked up from germline, CDR1 is PRHDT and CDR2 is FYEKMQ (reference sequence). CDR3 coding DNA: TGTGCCAGCAGCTCACGCCGAGCCGGGAGCTACAATCAGCCCCAGCATTTT. Its protein product is CASSSRRAGSYNQPQHF. The variable domain in full, with the rest retrieved from reference TRBV13 and TRBJ1-5, is AAGVIQSPRHLIKEKRETATLKCYPIPRHDTVYWYQQGPGQDPQFLISFYEKMQSDKGSIPDRFSAQQFSDYHSELNMSSLELGDSALYFCASSSRRAGSYNQPQHFGDGTRLSIL.

This sequence joins TRBV28 and TRBJ1-2, with 10 bases aligning to TRBD1. The ends lost 4 bases at V and 1 base at J; junction bases unmatched: 6. Germline CDR1 reads MDHEN; CDR2 reads SYDVKM. The CDR3 has 16 residues. The CDR3 here is CASSSHDRGLNYGYTF. The CDR3 nucleotides are TGTGCCAGCAGTTCCCACGACAGGGGGCTTAACTATGGCTACACCTTC.

This clone was picked up one time. This chain uses TRBV29-1 with TRBJ2-1, with 9 positions matching TRBD1. Germline V gives CDR1 SQVTM, CDR2 ANQGSEA. Trimming at V came to 7 bases and at J to 5 bases, leaving 6 bases not matched to a gene. CDR3 size: 13 residues. The CDR3 is CSAGTGTHNEQFF. The CDR3 coding sequence is TGCAGCGCCGGGACAGGGACACACAATGAGCAGTTCTTC.

V and J are TRBV30 and TRBJ2-3, with D possibly matching TRBD2 (7 bases). CDR1 and CDR2 (germline): GTSNPN, SVGIG (reference sequence). The ends were cut back, 0 bases at V and 6 bases at J, with 16 bases in the middle. The CDR3 contains 15 residues. Written as DNA, the CDR3 is TGTGCCTGGAGTGTCGGGGACATACTAGCGGATACGCAGTATTTT. Translated: CAWSVGDILADTQYF. Supplemented by reference TRBV30 and TRBJ2-3, the full variable domain reads SQTIHQWPATLVQPVGSPLSLECTVEGTSNPNLYWYRQAAGRGLQLLFYSVGIGQISSEVPQNLSASRPQDRQFILSSKKLLLSDSGFYLCAWSVGDILADTQYFGPGTRLTVL.

V gene TRBV18 combines with J gene TRBJ1-2, with no clear D. V was shortened by 2 bases and J by 8 bases, with 15 bases between the two germline ends. CDR1 and CDR2 from the germline V gene are KGHSH and LQKENI. The CDR3 is 14 residues long. CDR3 coding DNA: TGTGCCAGCTCACCAAAAGTAAGGGATGAGGGCTACACCTTC. It translates to CASSPKVRDEGYTF.

The rearrangement uses TRBV18 and TRBJ2-1, with D uncertain. The V gene's germline CDR1 is KGHSH and CDR2 LQKENI. V lost 2 bases and J 7 bases, leaving 9 bases between the germline ends. This CDR3 contains 13 residues. For the CDR3, the DNA is TGTGCCAGCTCACCATCCAGATCTAATGAGCAGTTCTTC. Translation gives CASSPSRSNEQFF.

This chain links TRBV18 with TRBJ2-7, with D maybe TRBD2 (6 bases). The V and J ends lost 0 bases and 7 bases respectively, with 7 bases between them. The germline V gene has CDR1 KGHSH and CDR2 LQKENI. There are 12 residues in the CDR3. CDR3 region: CASSPPAGEQYF. CDR3 DNA: TGTGCCAGCTCACCACCCGCGGGAGAGCAGTACTTC.

J is TRBJ2-7 and V is TRBV7-9; D might be TRBD2 (6 bases). The V and J ends lost 5 bases and 3 bases respectively, with 11 bases between them. The CDR3 contains 13 residues. CDR1 is SEHNR and CDR2 is FQNEAQ in the germline V gene (reference sequence). CDR3: CASSPGTRYEQYF. Written as DNA, the CDR3 is TGTGCCAGCAGCCCCGGGACTCGCTACGAGCAGTACTTC.

The chain uses TRBV5-4 and TRBJ1-1; D remains ambiguous. V was trimmed by 4 bases and J by 1 base, leaving 5 bases between them. This CDR3 comprises 12 residues. Germline lookup yields CDR1 SGHNT and CDR2 YYREEE (reference sequence). Here the CDR3 reads CASSGGNTEAFF. The CDR3 nucleotides are TGTGCCAGCAGCGGCGGGAACACTGAAGCTTTCTTT.

This clone was seen a single time. The junction does not match germline at one end; this may be a read error. V is TRBV7-7 and J is TRBJ2-5; D gene ambiguous. Germline V lookup: CDR1 SSHAT, CDR2 FNYEAQ (reference sequence). The CDR3 totals 14 residues. The CDR3 spells CASSEMGYQETQYF. CDR3 in DNA: TGTGCTAGCAGCGAGATGGGGTACCAAGAGACCCAGTACTTC.

This clone was seen a few times. V is TRBV28 and J is TRBJ2-3, with a possible D match to TRBD2 (5 bases). The CDR3 spans 14 residues. The V and J ends lost 3 bases and 2 bases respectively, with 9 bases between them. The germline CDR1 and CDR2 sequences are MDHEN and SYDVKM. CDR3 coding DNA: TGTGCCAGCAGTTTTGAACTAGTCACAGATACGCAGTATTTT. It yields the protein CASSFELVTDTQYF. The variable domain in full, completed from reference TRBV28 and TRBJ2-3, reads DVKVTQSSRYLVKRTGEKVFLECVQDMDHENMFWYRQDPGLGLRLIYFSYDVKMKEKGDIPEGYSVSREKKERFSLILESASTNQTSMYLCASSFELVTDTQYFGPGTRLTVL.

This clone is medium-sized in the sample. The CDR3, as DNA: TGCGCCAGCAGTTCGGGGTCGAACACTGAAGCTTTCTTT. This codes for CASSSGSNTEAFF. The chain uses TRBV5-1 and TRBJ1-1, with unresolved D. CDR1 and CDR2 from the germline V gene are SGHRS and YFSETQ. CDR3 length: 13 amino acids. The V and J ends lost 5 bases and 1 base respectively, with 9 bases between them.

The chain has TRBV6-1 and TRBJ2-7; 8 nucleotides agree with TRBD2. The V segment lost 5 bases and the J segment 6 bases; nucleotides outside the gene matches: 3. CDR3 size: 12 residues. CDR1 is MNHNS, CDR2 SASEGT, per germline. The CDR3 nucleotides are TGTGCCAGCAGTTTTAGCGGGATCGAGCAGTACTTC. Translation gives CASSFSGIEQYF.

This sequence joins TRBV7-2 and TRBJ2-1; D is undetermined. In germline, CDR1 is SGHTA, CDR2 FQGNSA. Trimming removed 4 bases at V and 9 bases at J, with 16 bases between. The CDR3 length is 14 residues. The CDR3 is CASSSSTQIGEQFF. Written as DNA, the CDR3 is TGTGCCAGCAGCTCTTCTACGCAGATCGGTGAGCAGTTCTTC.

This clone is judged medium-sized. CDR3 protein: CASSPLGWLNTEAFF. The CDR3 DNA sequence: TGTGCCAGCAGCCCGTTGGGGTGGTTGAACACTGAAGCTTTCTTT. This sequence joins TRBV27 and TRBJ1-1, with D uncertain. This CDR3 comprises 15 residues. Germline CDR1 reads MNHEY; CDR2 reads SMNVEV (reference sequence). V lost 6 bases and J 0 bases, leaving 14 bases between the germline ends.

The chain couples TRBV6-4 to TRBJ2-2; D tentatively reads TRBD1 or TRBD2 (5 bases each). In germline, CDR1 is MRHNA, CDR2 SNTAGT. The V gene lost 2 bases and the J gene lost 4 bases, with 5 bases spanning the gap. The CDR3 covers 13 residues. CDR3 amino acids: CASSDGTTGELFF. Here the CDR3 DNA reads TGTGCCAGCAGTGACGGGACCACCGGGGAGCTGTTTTTT.

V is TRBV18 and J is TRBJ2-3, with 11 bases lining up with TRBD2. V shed 2 bases and J 1 base; nucleotides not matched to a gene: 2. The V gene's germline CDR1 is KGHSH and CDR2 LQKENI. The CDR3 totals 16 residues. CDR3 in amino acids: CASSPTSGGGTDTQYF. CDR3 nucleotides: TGTGCCAGCTCACCAACTAGCGGGGGAGGCACAGATACGCAGTATTTT.

This chain uses TRBV19 with TRBJ1-1; a possible D gene is TRBD1 (6 bases). Germline lookup yields CDR1 LNHDA and CDR2 SQIVND (reference sequence). V was clipped by 4 bases and J by 10 bases, with 19 bases between them. The CDR3 length is 14 residues. Written as DNA, the CDR3 is TGTGCCAGTAGTAGTCAGACCGGGGGGCGAGGAGCTTTCTTT. It codes for CASSSQTGGRGAFF. Together with reference TRBV19 and TRBJ1-1, the CDR3 gives the full variable domain: DGGITQSPKYLFRKEGQNVTLSCEQNLNHDAMYWYRQDPGQGLRLIYYSQIVNDFQKGDIAEGYSVSREKKESFPLTVTSAQKNPTAFYLCASSSQTGGRGAFFGQGTRLTVV.

A few counts support this clone. The chain employs TRBV7-3 and TRBJ2-1, with D possibly TRBD2 on 6 matching bases. Deletions cut 5 bases from V and 5 bases from J, with 16 bases between. The CDR3 contains 15 residues. From germline, CDR1 is SGHTA and CDR2 FQGTGA. The CDR3 DNA reads as TGTGCCAGCAGCCGATCCGGGACTTCAAACAATGAGCAGTTCTTC. This codes for CASSRSGTSNNEQFF. The variable domain in full, with the rest retrieved from reference TRBV7-3 and TRBJ2-1, is GAGVSQTPSNKVTEKGKYVELRCDPISGHTALYWYRQSLGQGPEFLIYFQGTGAADDSGLPNDRFFAVRPEGSVSTLKIQRTERGDSAVYLCASSRSGTSNNEQFFGPGTRLTVL.

In its sample, this clone was seen many times. The V and J genes are TRBV11-1 and TRBJ2-1; D might be TRBD1 or TRBD2, each matching 5 bases. Trimming took 5 bases from V and 5 from J, leaving 19 bases between them. The CDR3 totals 16 residues. Germline assignment: CDR1 SGHAT and CDR2 FQDESV (reference sequence). The CDR3 DNA follows: TGTGCCAGCAGCCCCTCCGGGACCCGCGACGACAATGAGCAGTTCTTC. Its translation: CASSPSGTRDDNEQFF.

This clone was detected a few times. This rearrangement joins TRBV5-5 to TRBJ2-6, with unresolved D. CDR1 and CDR2 from the germline V gene are SGHKS and YYEKEE (reference sequence). Trimming shortened V by 4 bases and J by 0 bases, and 8 bases separated the two germline ends. The CDR3 extends over 15 amino acids. The CDR3 DNA is TGTGCCAGCAGCCCATCCCACTCTGGGGCCAACGTCCTGACTTTC. It yields the protein CASSPSHSGANVLTF.